This passage covers 19 T cell receptor beta chains from one sample sequenced in a study of T cells in Graves' hyperthyroidism and ophthalmopathy. There were TCR beta CDR3 regions amplified from RNA transcripts. The HTBI primer set was used in a first-round RT-PCR of the TCR CDR3. Each CDR3 protein is one row after TCRdb ran MiXCR on the multiplex PCR reads. The profile shows 200,000 to 250,000 distinct CDR3 sequences, 17% of them singletons. Material: blood. The source is a man aged 45-60 years with Graves' hyperthyroidism.

There are many counts of this clonotype. V usage is TRBV2 and J usage is TRBJ2-5; D unclear. The CDR3 is made up of 13 amino acids. CDR1 is SNHLY, CDR2 FYNNEI, per germline. Trimming cost V 3 bases and J 5 bases, with 10 bases left between them. The CDR3 loop is CASSDPAAETQYF. CDR3 nucleotides: TGTGCCAGCAGTGACCCAGCAGCGGAGACCCAGTACTTC.

This clonotype has only a few counts. V usage is TRBV5-6 and J usage is TRBJ1-1; the match to TRBD1 covers 8 bases. The CDR3 loop spans 15 amino acids. Germline assignment: CDR1 SGHDT and CDR2 YYEEEE. The ends lost 3 bases at V and 1 base at J; junction bases unmatched: 5. Written as DNA, the CDR3 is TGTGCCAGCAGCTGGGGGGACAGGAGGAACACTGAAGCTTTCTTT. Its protein product is CASSWGDRRNTEAFF.

This clonotype has ten or more counts. V usage is TRBV30 and J usage is TRBJ1-2; D unresolved. The CDR3 runs 11 residues. The V gene lost 5 bases and the J gene lost 3 bases, with 7 bases spanning the gap. Germline V CDR1 and CDR2: GTSNPN, SVGIG (reference sequence). This CDR3 reads CAWGVDYGYTF. CDR3 sequence (DNA): TGTGCCTGGGGGGTGGACTATGGCTACACCTTC.

This clonotype came up many times. The rearrangement links TRBV20-1 to TRBJ2-7; TRBD2 is a possible D gene (5 bases). The CDR3 runs 15 residues. Trimming pared 0 bases from V and 4 bases from J, leaving 16 bases between. Germline V gene sequence: CDR1 DFQATT, CDR2 SNEGSKA (reference sequence). Here the CDR3 reads CSARDLGLRGYEQYF. CDR3 coding DNA: TGCAGTGCTAGAGATCTTGGACTTCGAGGGTACGAGCAGTACTTC.

The V and J genes are TRBV28 and TRBJ2-4, with 11 bases identical to TRBD2. V was clipped by 5 bases and J by 2 bases; unmatched bases: 2. This CDR3 comprises 15 residues. The germline gives CDR1 MDHEN, CDR2 SYDVKM. The CDR3, as DNA: TGTGCCAGCAGTATAGCGGGAGGGCCCAAAAACATTCAGTACTTC. It encodes CASSIAGGPKNIQYF.

The V gene is TRBV18, the J gene TRBJ2-3; 8 bases are a match to TRBD1. The V and J ends lost 4 bases and 0 bases, in that order; junction bases with no gene match: 6. CDR1 and CDR2 from the germline V gene are KGHSH and LQKENI. This CDR3 has 16 residues. CDR3 nucleotides: TGTGCCAGCTCACAAGGCGGGACAGGTAGCACAGATACGCAGTATTTT. Residues: CASSQGGTGSTDTQYF.

This clonotype showed up many times. This chain links TRBV2 with TRBJ2-3, with a weak D call TRBD2 (6 bases). Trimming removed 6 bases at V and 6 bases at J, with 13 bases between. The CDR3 has 13 residues. Germline CDR1 reads SNHLY; CDR2 reads FYNNEI. DNA of the CDR3: TGTGCCAGCAGCGGCGGGATTGGGGATACGCAGTATTTT. It yields the protein CASSGGIGDTQYF.

In this sample, this clonotype turned up a few times. The DNA of the CDR3 is TGCAGTGCTAGAGTAGAGACAGGGGGCTACGAGCAGTACTTC. This codes for CSARVETGGYEQYF. The chain has TRBV20-1 and TRBJ2-7, with 9 bases lining up with TRBD1. Looked up from germline, CDR1 is DFQATT and CDR2 is SNEGSKA (reference sequence). This CDR3 contains 14 residues. The junction had 4 bases not matched to a gene; V was cut back by 1 base and J by 3 bases.

On this clonotype: This may come from a read error, since a much larger clone is one base off. The CDR3 DNA reads as TGTGCCAGCAGCTTATCAATAGAGACCCGGTACTTC. Its protein is CASSLSIETRYF. The chain combines TRBV7-2 with TRBJ2-5; D unresolved. Germline assignment: CDR1 SGHTA and CDR2 FQGNSA. The CDR3 length is 12 residues.

This clonotype was found many times. V and J are TRBV7-3 and TRBJ2-7; weak D call: TRBD2 (6 bases). V was clipped by 0 bases and J by 5 bases, with 11 bases between them. This CDR3 region has 14 residues. Germline V gene sequence: CDR1 SGHTA, CDR2 FQGTGA. The CDR3 reads CASSLTGGSNEQYF. The CDR3 DNA reads as TGTGCCAGCAGCTTAACGGGGGGTAGTAACGAGCAGTACTTC.

This clonotype has a handful of counts. The chain uses TRBV7-2 and TRBJ2-1; 13 bases map to TRBD2. V lost 2 bases to trimming and J lost 2 bases; unmatched junction nucleotides: 9. The germline gives CDR1 SGHTA, CDR2 FQGNSA. The CDR3 spans 19 residues. The DNA of the CDR3 is TGTGCCAGCAGCTTATTCGGTGGGACTAGCGGGACCCCCTACAATGAGCAGTTCTTC. Its translation is CASSLFGGTSGTPYNEQFF.

This clonotype was seen only a few times. The V gene is TRBV10-3, the J gene TRBJ2-1; 7 bases are a match to TRBD1. The trim removed 2 bases at V and 5 bases at J, leaving 6 bases unmatched. This CDR3 is 15 amino acids long. The germline V gene has CDR1 ENHRY and CDR2 SYGVKD. The chain's CDR3 is CAISETGQRNNEQFF. In DNA form, the CDR3 reads TGTGCCATCAGTGAGACGGGACAGCGAAACAATGAGCAGTTCTTC.

This clonotype was observed a few times. The rearrangement uses TRBV19 and TRBJ1-1, with 11 bases that match TRBD1. The CDR3 is 15 residues long. CDR1 and CDR2 from the germline V gene are LNHDA and SQIVND (reference sequence). With 4 bases clipped from V and 4 bases from J, the junction kept 5 bases outside the gene matches. CDR3 DNA: TGTGCCAGTAGTACCTCCGGGACAGGGGGCACTGAAGCTTTCTTT. It is translated as CASSTSGTGGTEAFF.

This clonotype was counted many times. V usage is TRBV11-2 and J usage is TRBJ1-2; TRBD1 agrees at 9 bases. Trimming removed 5 bases from V and 2 bases from J; junction bases left unmatched: 9. The CDR3 covers 16 residues. Germline V gives CDR1 SGHAT, CDR2 FQNNGV. CDR3 coding DNA: TGTGCCAGCAGCCTAGGGGGACAGGGCGGGAACTATGGCTACACCTTC. Translated, it gives CASSLGGQGGNYGYTF.

This clonotype was picked up many times. The CDR3 DNA is TGTGCCAGCAGCCCAGGACAGGGAAGGCAGACCCAGTACTTC. Residues: CASSPGQGRQTQYF. The chain uses TRBV7-2 and TRBJ2-5, with TRBD1 matching over 8 bases. Germline CDR1 is SGHTA and CDR2 is FQGNSA. The CDR3 is 14 amino acids. V shed 5 bases, J shed 6 bases, and the junction held 8 bases outside the gene matches.

The sample holds many counts of this clonotype. The CDR3 nucleotides are TGTGCCAGCAGTGGGAAGGGGATACGCTACAATGAGCAGTTCTTC. Amino acid sequence: CASSGKGIRYNEQFF. The chain recombines TRBV2 with TRBJ2-1; D perhaps matches TRBD1 (5 bases). Trimming removed 4 bases from V and 3 bases from J, with 13 bases in between. CDR3 length: 15 residues. Germline V gene data show CDR1 as SNHLY and CDR2 as FYNNEI.

The chain recombines TRBV28 with TRBJ1-2, with D tentatively TRBD1 (5 bases). There are 15 residues in the CDR3. V lost 8 bases, J lost 2 bases, and 18 bases lay in between. CDR1 and CDR2 from the germline V gene are MDHEN and SYDVKM. CDR3 nucleotides: TGTGCCAGCTATCTTTGGAGGGGACGAAACTATGGCTACACCTTC. It encodes CASYLWRGRNYGYTF.

CDR3 loop: CASGPGADSPLHF. CDR3 sequence (DNA): TGTGCCAGCGGACCGGGGGCAGATTCACCCCTCCACTTT. The V gene is TRBV11-2, the J gene TRBJ1-6, with D tentatively TRBD1 (6 bases). Trimming shortened V by 8 bases and J by 8 bases, and 13 bases separated the two germline ends. The germline CDR1 and CDR2 sequences are SGHAT and FQNNGV. The CDR3 contains 13 residues.

V is TRBV2 and J is TRBJ2-2; D uncertain. The CDR3 spans 15 residues. The V and J ends lost 8 bases and 0 bases respectively, with 13 bases between them. Germline assignment: CDR1 SNHLY and CDR2 FYNNEI. The CDR3 is CASVQEWANTGELFF. In DNA form, the CDR3 reads TGTGCCAGCGTACAAGAGTGGGCGAACACCGGGGAGCTGTTTTTT. The whole variable domain, remainder taken from reference TRBV2 and TRBJ2-2, is EPEVTQTPSHQVTQMGQEVILRCVPISNHLYFYWYRQILGQKVEFLVSFYNNEISEKSEIFDDQFSVERPDGSNFTLKIRSTKLEDSAMYFCASVQEWANTGELFFGEGSRLTVL.